Detailed here is one T cell receptor (beta chain). Participants had their cohort set by participant-reported clinical history. V lost 5 bases and J 7 bases, leaving 15 bases between the germline ends. The germline CDR1 and CDR2 sequences are SGHTA and FQGNSA. CDR3 size: 13 residues. This sample is drawn from a study of blood T cell repertoires in COVID-19. Study-wide background: Samples came from the United States, Italy and Spain, spanning acute and convalescent COVID-19. The analysed material was cDNA or gDNA that came from T cells, B-cell-depleted T cells, or PBMCs.

The protocol was immunoSEQ multiplex PCR, while the TCRdb copy is restricted to in-frame clones and leaves out a portion. The sample lists roughly 220,000 clones, approximately 82% occurring once. The V gene is TRBV7-2, the J gene TRBJ2-7; D may be TRBD2 (5 bases). This receptor was obtained from a man aged 40-49 years who had recovered from COVID-19. Input material: PBMCs or T cells enriched from blood (not recorded which). This CDR3 reads CASSATGSGEQYF. CDR3 sequence (DNA): TGTGCCAGCAGCGCGACGGGGTCGGGGGAGCAGTACTTC.